These 19 T cell receptor beta chains were all obtained from the same sample, sequenced in a study of blood T cell repertoires in COVID-19. This table comes from immunoSEQ multiplex PCR, and its TCRdb copy is limited to in-frame clones, with some not included. The repertoire consists of around 200,000 clones, with more than 85% occurring once and the leading ten covering 2.7%. What was sequenced was peripheral blood. The receptors come from a man aged 40-55 years with active or convalescent COVID-19.

Here the CDR3 reads CASSIDRVGDGYTF. DNA of the CDR3: TGTGCCAGCAGCATCGACAGGGTGGGCGATGGCTACACCTTC. The V gene is TRBV11-1, the J gene TRBJ1-2, with TRBD1 identical over 7 bases. The V gene's germline CDR1 is SGHAT and CDR2 FQDESV (reference sequence). The V segment lost 5 bases and the J segment 6 bases; nucleotides outside the gene matches: 9. The CDR3 is 14 residues long.

The rearrangement links TRBV12-2 to TRBJ2-7; no check of the table's D call, TRBD2, against the DNA was made. TRBV12-2 is classified as a pseudogene. This CDR3 is 20 amino acids long. The CDR3 DNA follows: TGTGCAAGTCGCTTAGCGAAGTCCGACTGGTTATCGGTTGGGTGCTACGAGCAGTACTTC. As protein: CASRLAKSDWLSVGCYEQYF.

This rearrangement joins TRBV7-3 to TRBJ2-3; 10 nucleotides line up with TRBD2. This CDR3 has 18 residues. Germline V CDR1 and CDR2: SGHTA, FQGTGA. Unmatched junction bases numbered 18, after V lost 5 bases and J lost 7 bases. The CDR3 DNA reads TGTGCCAGCAGCCCAATGGGGATAGCGGGGGGCTCCTTTTATACGCAGTATTTT. It yields the protein CASSPMGIAGGSFYTQYF.

DNA for the CDR3: TGTGCCAGCAGTTTTAGTGCCGGAGACTACGAGCAGTACTTC. Translated, it gives CASSFSAGDYEQYF. The chain links TRBV27 to TRBJ2-7; D is ambiguous. V lost 3 bases to trimming and J lost 3 bases, with 12 bases between them. Germline values: CDR1 MNHEY, CDR2 SMNVEV (reference sequence). The CDR3 is 14 amino acids.

The chain recombines TRBV10-3 with TRBJ1-5; D remains unclear. The germline CDR1 and CDR2 sequences are ENHRY and SYGVKD. V lost 4 bases, J lost 2 bases, and 3 bases lay in between. CDR3 length: 12 residues. As DNA, the CDR3 is TGTGCCATCAGTGGCGGCAATCAGCCCCAGCATTTT. Protein: CAISGGNQPQHF.

The chain has TRBV24-1 and TRBJ1-2; D call uncertain. Germline CDR1 KGHDR, CDR2 SFDVKD. V dropped 1 base and J dropped 0 bases, with 5 bases sitting between them. The CDR3 consists of 14 residues. The CDR3 sequence: CATSDFHSNYGYTF. In DNA form, the CDR3 reads TGTGCCACCAGTGATTTCCACTCTAACTATGGCTACACCTTC.

The chain combines TRBV6-6 with TRBJ1-5; 7 nucleotides align to TRBD1. The junction had 6 bases not matched to a gene; V was cut back by 4 bases and J by 0 bases. The CDR3 is made up of 16 amino acids. CDR1 MNHNY and CDR2 SVGAGI come from the germline V gene (reference sequence). The chain's CDR3 is CASSLGQPYSNQPQHF. The CDR3 nucleotides are TGTGCCAGCAGTTTGGGACAGCCCTATAGCAATCAGCCCCAGCATTTT.

This chain joins TRBV4-2 and TRBJ2-1; TRBD2 matches at 9 bases. The CDR3 consists of 16 residues. V was pared by 0 bases and J by 8 bases, with 8 bases of the junction left unmatched. Germline V gene data show CDR1 as LGHNA and CDR2 as YNFKEQ. Here the CDR3 reads CASSQDRAGGGDEQFF. CDR3 in DNA: TGTGCCAGCAGCCAAGATCGAGCGGGGGGCGGGGATGAGCAGTTCTTC.

This chain links TRBV7-3 with TRBJ2-3; perhaps TRBD2 as D (5 bases). The CDR3 has 15 residues. The V end lost 3 bases, the J end lost 0 bases, and 10 bases lay between the germline ends. Looked up from germline, CDR1 is SGHTA and CDR2 is FQGTGA. DNA for the CDR3: TGTGCCAGCAGCTTTGGAGGATTTAGCACAGATACGCAGTATTTT. The encoded protein is CASSFGGFSTDTQYF.

The chain joins TRBV7-9 to TRBJ1-1; 8 nucleotides match TRBD1. V lost 1 base, J lost 8 bases, and 6 bases stayed unmatched. CDR1 is SEHNR, CDR2 FQNEAQ, per germline (reference sequence). This CDR3 spans 14 amino acids. In DNA, the CDR3 is TGTGCCAGCAGCTTAGGGACAGGGAAATGGGAAGCTTTCTTT. Its translation: CASSLGTGKWEAFF.

The chain employs TRBV29-1 and TRBJ1-4, with D unclear. Trimming removed 6 bases from V and 4 bases from J, with 12 bases in between. The CDR3 is 13 residues long. CDR1 is SQVTM, CDR2 ANQGSEA, per germline. The CDR3 reads CSVTLGFNEKLFF. The CDR3, as DNA: TGCAGCGTGACCCTGGGCTTTAATGAAAAACTGTTTTTT.

J is TRBJ2-3 and V is TRBV7-9, with TRBD2 matching 11 bases. The germline gives CDR1 SEHNR, CDR2 FQNEAQ (reference sequence). The V and J ends lost 4 bases and 3 bases, in that order; junction bases with no gene match: 3. The CDR3 loop spans 15 amino acids. CDR3 nucleotides: TGTGCCAGCAGCTCAACTAGCGGGGGAACAGATACGCAGTATTTT. Its protein is CASSSTSGGTDTQYF.

The chain couples TRBV2 to TRBJ2-1; possibly TRBD2 for D (5 bases). V was cut by 6 bases and J by 4 bases, with 19 bases left in between. This CDR3 is 16 amino acids long. Germline CDR1 is SNHLY and CDR2 is FYNNEI. The CDR3: CASSPGWVARYNEQFF. In DNA form, the CDR3 reads TGTGCCAGCAGCCCGGGTTGGGTAGCGAGGTACAATGAGCAGTTCTTC.

The rearrangement uses TRBV5-5 and TRBJ1-6, with D possibly TRBD1 on 6 matching bases. Trimming took 0 bases from V and 10 from J, leaving 14 bases between them. CDR1 is SGHKS, CDR2 YYEKEE, per germline (reference sequence). This CDR3 has 15 amino acids. The CDR3 sequence: CASSLAAGAHSPLHF. The CDR3 DNA reads as TGTGCCAGCAGCTTGGCCGCAGGGGCACACTCACCCCTCCACTTT.

The chain recombines TRBV14 with TRBJ2-1; 11 bases line up with TRBD2. V lost 4 bases to trimming and J lost 3 bases; unmatched junction nucleotides: 5. The germline gives CDR1 SGHDN, CDR2 FVKESK. The length of the CDR3 is 16 residues. The CDR3 DNA follows: TGTGCCAGCAGCCGCCTAGCGGGGGGTAACTACAATGAGCAGTTCTTC. It codes for CASSRLAGGNYNEQFF.

The chain employs TRBV6-2 or TRBV6-3 and TRBJ2-4, with D perhaps matching TRBD2 (6 bases). Germline V gene lookup returns CDR1 MNHEY and CDR2 SVGEGT. This CDR3 has 16 residues. Trimming took off 6 bases at V and 0 bases at J, with 15 bases between the two ends. The CDR3 region is CASRPYSGLAKNIQYF. In DNA, the CDR3 is TGTGCCAGCAGGCCTTATAGCGGTTTAGCCAAAAACATTCAGTACTTC.

This chain uses TRBV24-1 with TRBJ2-5; D is uncertain. This CDR3 region has 13 residues. Trimming pared 4 bases from V and 5 bases from J, leaving 10 bases between. CDR1 and CDR2 from the germline V gene are KGHDR and SFDVKD. The DNA for the CDR3 is TGTGCCACCAGTGAAAGGAGCGCGGAGACCCAGTACTTC. As protein: CATSERSAETQYF.

J is TRBJ2-2 and V is TRBV9; D unclear. The V end was cut by 1 base, the J end by 4 bases, with 11 bases between. The CDR3 runs to 15 residues. Germline assignment: CDR1 SGDLS and CDR2 YYNGEE. The CDR3 sequence: CASSVSGDSTGELFF. The CDR3 DNA reads TGTGCCAGCAGCGTAAGTGGAGATAGCACCGGGGAGCTGTTTTTT.

This clone has more than one count but fewer than ten. The chain links TRBV5-6 to TRBJ1-4; tentatively, D is TRBD1 (5 bases). This CDR3 has 14 residues. CDR1 is SGHDT, CDR2 YYEEEE, per germline. Deletions cut 4 bases from V and 7 bases from J, with 14 bases between. The CDR3 nucleotides read TGTGCCAGCAGCCCCAGGGTCTTGGGTGAAAAACTGTTTTTT. Amino acids: CASSPRVLGEKLFF.